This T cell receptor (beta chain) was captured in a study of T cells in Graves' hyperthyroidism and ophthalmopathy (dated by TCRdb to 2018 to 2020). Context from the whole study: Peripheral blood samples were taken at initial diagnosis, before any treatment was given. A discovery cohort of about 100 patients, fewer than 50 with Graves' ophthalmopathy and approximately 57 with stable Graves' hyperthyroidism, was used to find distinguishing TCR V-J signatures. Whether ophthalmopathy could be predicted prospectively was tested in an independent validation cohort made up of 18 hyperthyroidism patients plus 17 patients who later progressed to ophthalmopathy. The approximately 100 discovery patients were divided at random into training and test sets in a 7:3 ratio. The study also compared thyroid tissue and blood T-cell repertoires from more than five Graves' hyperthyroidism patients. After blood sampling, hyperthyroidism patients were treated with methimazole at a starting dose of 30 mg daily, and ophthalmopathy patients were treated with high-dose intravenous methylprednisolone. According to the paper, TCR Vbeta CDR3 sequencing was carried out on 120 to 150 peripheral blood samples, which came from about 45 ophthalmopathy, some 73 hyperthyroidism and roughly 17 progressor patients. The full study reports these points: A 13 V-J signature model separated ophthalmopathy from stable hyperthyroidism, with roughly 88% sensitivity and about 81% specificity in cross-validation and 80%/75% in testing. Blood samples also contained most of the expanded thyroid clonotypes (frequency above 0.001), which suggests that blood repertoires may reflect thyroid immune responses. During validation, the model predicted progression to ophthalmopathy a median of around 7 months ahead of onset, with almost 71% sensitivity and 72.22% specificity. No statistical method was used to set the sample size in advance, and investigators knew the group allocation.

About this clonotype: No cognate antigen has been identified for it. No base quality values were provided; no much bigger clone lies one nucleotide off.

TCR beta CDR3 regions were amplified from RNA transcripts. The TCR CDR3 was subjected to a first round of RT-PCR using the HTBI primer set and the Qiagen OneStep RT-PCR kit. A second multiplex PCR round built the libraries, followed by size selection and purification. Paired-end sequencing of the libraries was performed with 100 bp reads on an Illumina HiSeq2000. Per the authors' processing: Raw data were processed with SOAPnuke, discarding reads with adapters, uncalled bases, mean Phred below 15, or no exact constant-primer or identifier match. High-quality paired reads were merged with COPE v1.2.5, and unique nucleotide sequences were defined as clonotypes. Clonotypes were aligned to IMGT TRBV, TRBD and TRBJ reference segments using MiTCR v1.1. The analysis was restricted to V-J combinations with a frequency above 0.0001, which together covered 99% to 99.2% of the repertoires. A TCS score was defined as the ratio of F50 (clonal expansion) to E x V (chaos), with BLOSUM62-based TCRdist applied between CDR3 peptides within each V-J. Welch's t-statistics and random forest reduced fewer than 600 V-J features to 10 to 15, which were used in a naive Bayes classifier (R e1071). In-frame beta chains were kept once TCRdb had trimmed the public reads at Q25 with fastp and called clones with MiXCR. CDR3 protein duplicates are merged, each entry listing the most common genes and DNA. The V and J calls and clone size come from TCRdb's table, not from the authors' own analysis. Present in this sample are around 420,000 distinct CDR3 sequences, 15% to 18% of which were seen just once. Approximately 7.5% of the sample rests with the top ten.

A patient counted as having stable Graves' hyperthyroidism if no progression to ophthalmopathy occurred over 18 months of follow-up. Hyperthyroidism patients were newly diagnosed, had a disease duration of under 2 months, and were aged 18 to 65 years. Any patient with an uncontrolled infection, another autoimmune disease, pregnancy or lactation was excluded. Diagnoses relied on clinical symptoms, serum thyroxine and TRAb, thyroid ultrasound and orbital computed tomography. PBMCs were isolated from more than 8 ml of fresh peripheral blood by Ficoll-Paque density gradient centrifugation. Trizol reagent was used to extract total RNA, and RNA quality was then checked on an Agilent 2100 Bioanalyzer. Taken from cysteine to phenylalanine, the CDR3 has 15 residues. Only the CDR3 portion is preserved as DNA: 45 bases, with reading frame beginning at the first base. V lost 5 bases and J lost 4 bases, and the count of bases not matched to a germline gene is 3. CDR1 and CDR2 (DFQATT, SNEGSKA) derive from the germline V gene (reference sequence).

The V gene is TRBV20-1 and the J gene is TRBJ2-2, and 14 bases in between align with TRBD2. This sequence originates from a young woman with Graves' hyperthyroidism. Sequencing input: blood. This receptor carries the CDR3 CSAVGLAGVTGELFF. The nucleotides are TGCAGTGCTGTGGGACTAGCGGGAGTCACCGGGGAGCTGTTTTTT.